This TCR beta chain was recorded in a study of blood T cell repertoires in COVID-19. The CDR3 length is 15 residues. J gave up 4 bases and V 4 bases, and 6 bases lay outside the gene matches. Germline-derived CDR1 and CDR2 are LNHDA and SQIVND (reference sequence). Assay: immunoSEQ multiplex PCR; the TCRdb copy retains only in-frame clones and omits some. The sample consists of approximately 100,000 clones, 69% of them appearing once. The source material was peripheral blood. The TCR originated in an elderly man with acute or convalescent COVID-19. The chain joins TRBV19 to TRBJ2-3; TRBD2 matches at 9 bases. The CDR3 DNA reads TGTGCCAGTAGTAGCTTAGCGGGAGAGGCAGATACGCAGTATTTT. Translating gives CASSSLAGEADTQYF.